Listed below are T cell receptor beta chains from one sample, sequenced in a study of siplizumab effects on memory and regulatory T cells. The repertoire was sequenced with immunoSEQ multiplex PCR; TCRdb's copy has only in-frame clones and lacks some. The table has roughly 100,000 clones, under 95% seen once; the top ten hold 0.32%. Sequencing was carried out using CD4+ T cells sorted from blood. All receptors derive from a human donor in good health. Each CDR3 is given with its conserved first and last residue. A D gene is named only where the DNA matches it firmly. Clone size is given for some rows only: seen once, a few or many times, or a class if the clone is expanded.

CDR3 protein	CDR3 DNA	V gene	clone size	D gene	J gene
CASSRTLNTEAFF	TGTGCCAGCAGCCGAACATTGAACACTGAAGCTTTCTTT	TRBV9	.	.	TRBJ1-1
CASSGERGGETHQPQHF	TGTGCCAGCAGTGGAGAAAGAGGGGGCGAGACTCATCAGCCCCAGCATTTT	TRBV6-1	once	TRBD1	TRBJ1-5
CASSPTPGTPTGELFF	TGTGCCAGCTCACCAACCCCCGGGACCCCAACCGGGGAGCTGTTTTTT	TRBV18	.	.	TRBJ2-2
CATKSGGSVSGELFF	TGCGCCACAAAATCGGGCGGGAGTGTATCCGGGGAGCTGTTTTTT	TRBV5-1	.	TRBD2	TRBJ2-2
CASSQQGSYNSPLHF	TGTGCCAGCTCCCAACAGGGGTCCTATAATTCACCCCTCCACTTT	TRBV18	.	TRBD1	TRBJ1-6
CASRLAPVAGSSYNEQFF	TGTGCAAGTCGCTTAGCCCCGGTAGCGGGGAGCTCCTACAATGAGCAGTTCTTC	TRBV12-2	.	.	TRBJ2-1
CASSPPWNTEAFF	TGTGCCAGCAGTCCCCCCTGGAACACTGAAGCTTTCTTT	TRBV6-5	.	.	TRBJ1-1
CASSEFLENTEAFF	TGTGCCAGCAGTGAATTTTTAGAGAACACTGAAGCTTTCTTT	TRBV6-1	.	.	TRBJ1-1
CALGGRRGGVKTQYF	TGTGCCTTGGGCGGACGGCGGGGGGGCGTAAAGACCCAGTACTTC	TRBV30	.	TRBD2	TRBJ2-5
CAWSELGGASRGGETQYF	TGTGCCTGGAGTGAACTGGGGGGGGCTAGCCGGGGGGGGGAGACCCAGTACTTC	TRBV30	.	TRBD2	TRBJ2-5
CASSSTGGREKLFF	TGTGCCAGCAGCTCAACAGGGGGCAGGGAAAAACTGTTTTTT	TRBV7-9	.	TRBD1	TRBJ1-4
CASSPPRTSGSGEQYF	TGTGCCAGCTCACCACCGAGGACTAGCGGGAGTGGCGAGCAGTACTTC	TRBV18	.	TRBD2	TRBJ2-7
CASSLDGTGTSNQPQHF	TGTGCCAGCAGCTTAGATGGGACCGGCACTAGCAATCAGCCCCAGCATTTT	TRBV11-2	.	.	TRBJ1-5
CASSERTGGSNTEAFF	TGTGCCAGCAGTGAGCGGACAGGGGGATCCAACACTGAAGCTTTCTTT	TRBV6-1	.	TRBD1	TRBJ1-1
CASSFRGRSGWGNQPQHF	TGTGCCAGCAGCTTCAGGGGCCGGTCGGGGTGGGGCAATCAGCCCCAGCATTTT	TRBV5-6	.	.	TRBJ1-5
CANRSLYEQYF	TGTGCCAACAGAAGTCTTTACGAGCAGTACTTC	TRBV28	.	.	TRBJ2-7
CASSVAGGPVETQYF	TGTGCCAGCAGCGTAGCGGGGGGGCCGGTGGAGACCCAGTACTTC	TRBV9	.	TRBD2	TRBJ2-5
CASSQETPASPQYF	TGTGCCAGCAGCCAAGAAACCCCCGCCTCGCCGCAGTATTTT	TRBV4-2	.	.	TRBJ2-3
CASSERRRYGYTF	TGTGCCAGCAGTGAACGGAGGAGGTATGGCTACACCTTC	TRBV2	.	.	TRBJ1-2
CAISVGQNTGELFF	TGTGCCATCAGTGTGGGACAGAACACCGGGGAGCTGTTTTTT	TRBV10-3	once	.	TRBJ2-2
CASSLEVLSPYEQYF	TGTGCCAGCAGCTTAGAAGTCCTCAGCCCCTACGAGCAGTACTTC	TRBV11-1	.	.	TRBJ2-7